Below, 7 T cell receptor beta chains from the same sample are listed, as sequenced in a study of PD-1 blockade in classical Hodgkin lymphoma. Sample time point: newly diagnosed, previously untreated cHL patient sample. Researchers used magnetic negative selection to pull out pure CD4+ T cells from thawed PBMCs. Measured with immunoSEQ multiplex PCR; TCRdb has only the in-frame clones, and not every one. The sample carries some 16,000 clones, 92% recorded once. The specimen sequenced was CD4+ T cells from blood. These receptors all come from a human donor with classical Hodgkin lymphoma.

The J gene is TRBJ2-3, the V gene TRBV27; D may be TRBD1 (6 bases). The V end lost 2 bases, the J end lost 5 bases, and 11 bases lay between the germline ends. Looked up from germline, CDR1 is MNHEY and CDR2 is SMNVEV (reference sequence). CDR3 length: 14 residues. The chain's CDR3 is CASSLLQGRDTQYF. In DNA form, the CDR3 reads TGTGCCAGCAGTTTACTCCAGGGGAGAGATACGCAGTATTTT.

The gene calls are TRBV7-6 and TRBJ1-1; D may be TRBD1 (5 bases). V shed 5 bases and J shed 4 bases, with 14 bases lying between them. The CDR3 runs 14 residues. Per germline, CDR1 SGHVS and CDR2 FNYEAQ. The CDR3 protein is CASSQQGASTEAFF. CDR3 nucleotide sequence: TGTGCCAGCAGCCAGCAGGGTGCGAGCACTGAAGCTTTCTTT.

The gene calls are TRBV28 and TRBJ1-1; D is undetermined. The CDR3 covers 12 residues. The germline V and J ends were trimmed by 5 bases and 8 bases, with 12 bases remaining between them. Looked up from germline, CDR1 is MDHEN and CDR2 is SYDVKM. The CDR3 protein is CASSVAGREAFF. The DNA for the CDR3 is TGTGCCAGCAGTGTGGCAGGCAGGGAAGCTTTCTTT. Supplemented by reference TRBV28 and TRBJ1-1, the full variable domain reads DVKVTQSSRYLVKRTGEKVFLECVQDMDHENMFWYRQDPGLGLRLIYFSYDVKMKEKGDIPEGYSVSREKKERFSLILESASTNQTSMYLCASSVAGREAFFGQGTRLTVV.

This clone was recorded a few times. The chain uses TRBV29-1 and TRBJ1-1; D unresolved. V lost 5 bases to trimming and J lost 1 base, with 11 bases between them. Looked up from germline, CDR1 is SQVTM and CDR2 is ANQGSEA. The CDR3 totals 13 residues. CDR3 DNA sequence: TGCAGCGTTTTGATTGGGCGGAACACTGAAGCTTTCTTT. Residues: CSVLIGRNTEAFF.

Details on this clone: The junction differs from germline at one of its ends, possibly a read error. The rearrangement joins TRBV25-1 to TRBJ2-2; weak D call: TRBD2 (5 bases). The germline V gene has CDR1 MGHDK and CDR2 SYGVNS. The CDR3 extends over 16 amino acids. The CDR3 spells CAGSGSGGSNTGELFF. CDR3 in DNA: TGTGCCGGCAGTGGGAGTGGCGGATCGAACACCGGGGAGCTGTTTTTT.

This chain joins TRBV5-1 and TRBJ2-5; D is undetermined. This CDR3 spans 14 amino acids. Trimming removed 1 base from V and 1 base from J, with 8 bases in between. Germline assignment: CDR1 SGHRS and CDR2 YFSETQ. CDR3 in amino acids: CASSLRATQETQYF. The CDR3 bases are TGCGCCAGCAGCTTGAGGGCAACCCAAGAGACCCAGTACTTC.

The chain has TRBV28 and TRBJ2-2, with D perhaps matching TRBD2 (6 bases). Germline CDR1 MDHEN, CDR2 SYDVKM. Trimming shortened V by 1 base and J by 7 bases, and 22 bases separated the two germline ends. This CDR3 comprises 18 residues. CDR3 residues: CASSLYPHFGGMVGELFF. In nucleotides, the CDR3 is TGTGCCAGCAGTTTATACCCCCACTTTGGGGGGATGGTCGGGGAGCTGTTTTTT.